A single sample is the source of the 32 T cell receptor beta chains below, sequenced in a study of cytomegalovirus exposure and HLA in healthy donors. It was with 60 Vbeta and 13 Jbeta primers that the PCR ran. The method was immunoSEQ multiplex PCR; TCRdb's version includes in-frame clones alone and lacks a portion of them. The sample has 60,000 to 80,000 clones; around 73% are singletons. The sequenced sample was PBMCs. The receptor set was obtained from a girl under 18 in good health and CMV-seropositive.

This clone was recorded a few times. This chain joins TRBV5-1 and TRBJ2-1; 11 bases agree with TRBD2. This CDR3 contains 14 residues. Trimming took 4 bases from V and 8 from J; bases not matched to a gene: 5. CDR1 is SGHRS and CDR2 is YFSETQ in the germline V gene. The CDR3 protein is CASSPTGLADEQFF. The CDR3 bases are TGCGCCAGCAGCCCTACGGGACTAGCGGATGAGCAGTTCTTC.

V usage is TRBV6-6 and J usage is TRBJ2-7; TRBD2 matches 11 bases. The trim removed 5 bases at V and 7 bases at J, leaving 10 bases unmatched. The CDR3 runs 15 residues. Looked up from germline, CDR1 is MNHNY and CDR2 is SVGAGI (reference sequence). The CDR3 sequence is CASSQTSGSAGEQYF. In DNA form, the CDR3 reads TGTGCCAGCAGTCAAACTAGCGGGAGCGCGGGTGAGCAGTACTTC.

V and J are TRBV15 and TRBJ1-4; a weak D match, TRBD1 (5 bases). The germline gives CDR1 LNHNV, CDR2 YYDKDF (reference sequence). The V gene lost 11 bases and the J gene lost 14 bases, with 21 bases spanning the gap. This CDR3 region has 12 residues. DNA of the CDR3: TGTGCCGGGGGGTCCGGCCAGGGTCGGCTGTTTTTT. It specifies CAGGSGQGRLFF.

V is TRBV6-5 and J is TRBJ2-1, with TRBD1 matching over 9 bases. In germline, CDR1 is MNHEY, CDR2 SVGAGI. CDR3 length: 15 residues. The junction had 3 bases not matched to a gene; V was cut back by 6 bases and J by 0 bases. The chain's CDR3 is CASRTTGGSYNEQFF. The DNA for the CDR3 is TGTGCCAGCAGGACGACAGGGGGCTCCTACAATGAGCAGTTCTTC.

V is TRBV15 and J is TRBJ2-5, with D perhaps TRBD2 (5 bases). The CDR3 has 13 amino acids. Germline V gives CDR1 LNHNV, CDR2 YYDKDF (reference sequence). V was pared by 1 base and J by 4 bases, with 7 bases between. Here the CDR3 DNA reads TGTGCCACCAGCAGAGGAGGGCTAGAGACCCAGTACTTC. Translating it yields CATSRGGLETQYF.

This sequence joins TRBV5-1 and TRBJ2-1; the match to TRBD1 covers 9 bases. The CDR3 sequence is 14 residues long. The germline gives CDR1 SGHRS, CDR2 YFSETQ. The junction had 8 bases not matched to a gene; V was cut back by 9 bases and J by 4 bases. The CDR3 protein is CATGRDREYNEQFF. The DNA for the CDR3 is TGCGCCACCGGCCGGGACAGGGAGTACAATGAGCAGTTCTTC.

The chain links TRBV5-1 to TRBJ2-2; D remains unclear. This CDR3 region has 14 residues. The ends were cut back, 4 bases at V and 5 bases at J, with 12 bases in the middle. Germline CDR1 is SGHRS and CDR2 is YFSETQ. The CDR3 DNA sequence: TGCGCCAGCAGCACCTTTACAGAGACCGGGGAGCTGTTTTTT. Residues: CASSTFTETGELFF.

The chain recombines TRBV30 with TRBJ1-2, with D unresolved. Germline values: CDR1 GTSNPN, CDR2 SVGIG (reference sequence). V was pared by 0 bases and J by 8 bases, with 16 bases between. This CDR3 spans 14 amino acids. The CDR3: CAWSVKGVAGGYTF. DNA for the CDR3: TGTGCCTGGAGTGTAAAAGGTGTCGCGGGGGGCTACACCTTC.

The CDR3 loop reads CASSDPQAYEQYF. The DNA of the CDR3 is TGTGCCAGCAGTGACCCCCAGGCCTACGAGCAGTACTTC. The V call is TRBV6-1, the J call TRBJ2-5, with D uncertain. TRBJ2-7 explains the end of the DNA better; the J call may be wrong. The CDR3 is 13 amino acids. CDR1 is MNHNS, CDR2 SASEGT, per germline.

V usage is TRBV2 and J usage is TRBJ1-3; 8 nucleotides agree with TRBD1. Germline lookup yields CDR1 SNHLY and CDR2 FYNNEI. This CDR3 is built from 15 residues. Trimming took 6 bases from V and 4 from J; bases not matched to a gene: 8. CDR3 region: CASRLTGGSGNTIYF. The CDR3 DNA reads TGTGCCAGCAGACTAACAGGGGGTTCAGGAAACACCATATATTTT.

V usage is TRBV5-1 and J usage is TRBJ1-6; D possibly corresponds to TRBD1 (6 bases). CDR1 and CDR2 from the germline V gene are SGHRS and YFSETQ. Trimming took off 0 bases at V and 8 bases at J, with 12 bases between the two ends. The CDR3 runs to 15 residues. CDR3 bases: TGCGCCAGCAGCTTGGAAGGGGGACGGGATTCACCCCTCCACTTT. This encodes CASSLEGGRDSPLHF.

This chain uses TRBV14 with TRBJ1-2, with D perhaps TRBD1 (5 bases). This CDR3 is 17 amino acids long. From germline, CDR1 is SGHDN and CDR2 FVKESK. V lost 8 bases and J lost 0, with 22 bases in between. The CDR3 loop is CASYKRTRMIPNYGYTF. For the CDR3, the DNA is TGTGCCAGCTATAAAAGGACACGGATGATACCTAACTATGGCTACACCTTC.

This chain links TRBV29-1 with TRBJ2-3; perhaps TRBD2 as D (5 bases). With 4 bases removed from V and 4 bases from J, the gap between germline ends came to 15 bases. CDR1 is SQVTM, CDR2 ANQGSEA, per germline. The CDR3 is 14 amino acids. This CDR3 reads CSVVSYGESDTQYF. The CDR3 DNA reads TGCAGCGTTGTATCTTATGGGGAGTCAGATACGCAGTATTTT.

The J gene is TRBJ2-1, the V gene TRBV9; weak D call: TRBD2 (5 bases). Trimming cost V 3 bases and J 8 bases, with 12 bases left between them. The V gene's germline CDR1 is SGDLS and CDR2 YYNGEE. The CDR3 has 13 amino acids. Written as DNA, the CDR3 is TGTGCCAGCAGCGCGGACTCTCGGGATGAGCAGTTCTTC. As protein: CASSADSRDEQFF.

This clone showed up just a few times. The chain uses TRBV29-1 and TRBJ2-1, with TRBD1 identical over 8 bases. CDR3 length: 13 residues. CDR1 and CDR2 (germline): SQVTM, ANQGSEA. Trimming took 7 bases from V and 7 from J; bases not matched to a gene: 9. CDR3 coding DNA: TGCAGCGGCCACCGGGACAGGATTAATGAGCAGTTCTTC. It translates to CSGHRDRINEQFF.

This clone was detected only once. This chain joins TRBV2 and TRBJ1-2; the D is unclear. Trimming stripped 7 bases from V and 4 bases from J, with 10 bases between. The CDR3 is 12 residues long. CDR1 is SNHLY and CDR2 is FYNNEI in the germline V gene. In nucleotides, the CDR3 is TGTGCCAGCAAGGAGAAGATCTATGGCTACACCTTC. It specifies CASKEKIYGYTF.

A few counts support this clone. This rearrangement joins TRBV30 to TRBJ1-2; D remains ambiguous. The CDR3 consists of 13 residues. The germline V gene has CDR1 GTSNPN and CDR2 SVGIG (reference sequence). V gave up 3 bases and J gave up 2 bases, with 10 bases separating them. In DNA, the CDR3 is TGTGCCTGGAGGGCTCTCGCCAACTATGGCTACACCTTC. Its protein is CAWRALANYGYTF.

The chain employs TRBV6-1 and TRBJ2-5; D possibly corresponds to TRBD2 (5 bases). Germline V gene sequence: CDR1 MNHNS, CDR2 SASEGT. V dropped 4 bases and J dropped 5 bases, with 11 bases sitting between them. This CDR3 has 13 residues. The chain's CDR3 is CASSGRAEETQYF. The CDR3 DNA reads TGTGCCAGCAGTGGTAGAGCGGAGGAGACCCAGTACTTC.

CDR3: CASSLRSGVTSDTQYF. CDR3 sequence (DNA): TGCGCCAGCAGCTTGCGCAGCGGTGTGACGTCGGATACGCAGTATTTT. The genes are TRBV5-1 and TRBJ2-3; weak D call: TRBD2 (5 bases). CDR1 is SGHRS, CDR2 YFSETQ, per germline. This CDR3 has 16 amino acids. V lost 1 base and J lost 6, with 18 bases in between.

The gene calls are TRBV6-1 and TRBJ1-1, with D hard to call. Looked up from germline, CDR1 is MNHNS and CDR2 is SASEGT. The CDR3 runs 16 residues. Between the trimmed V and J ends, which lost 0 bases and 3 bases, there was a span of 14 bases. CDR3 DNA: TGTGCCAGCAGTGAAGCAGGTACCGGGAGGTACACTGAAGCTTTCTTT. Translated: CASSEAGTGRYTEAFF.

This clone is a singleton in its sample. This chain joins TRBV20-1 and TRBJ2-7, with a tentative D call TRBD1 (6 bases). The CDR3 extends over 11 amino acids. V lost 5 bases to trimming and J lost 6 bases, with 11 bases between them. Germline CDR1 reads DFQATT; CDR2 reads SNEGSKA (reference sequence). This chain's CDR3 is CSAPGASEQYF. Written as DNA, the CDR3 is TGCAGTGCTCCAGGGGCTAGCGAGCAGTACTTC.

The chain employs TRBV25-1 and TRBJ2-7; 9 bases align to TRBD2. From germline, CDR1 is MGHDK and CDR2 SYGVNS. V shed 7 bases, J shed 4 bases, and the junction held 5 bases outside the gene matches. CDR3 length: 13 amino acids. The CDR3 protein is CASMAGGPYEQYF. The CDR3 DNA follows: TGTGCCAGCATGGCGGGAGGGCCGTACGAGCAGTACTTC.

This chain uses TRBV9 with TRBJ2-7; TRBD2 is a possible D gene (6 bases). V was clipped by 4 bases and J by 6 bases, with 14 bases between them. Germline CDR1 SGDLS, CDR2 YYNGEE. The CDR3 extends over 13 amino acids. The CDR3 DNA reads TGTGCCAGCAGCTTAGGGGCGGAGGGCGAGCAGTACTTC. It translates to CASSLGAEGEQYF.

CDR3 coding DNA: TGTGCCAGCAGTCCCCGAGGCGGAGGCGGCTATGGCTACACCTTC. Protein product: CASSPRGGGGYGYTF. The genes are TRBV27 and TRBJ1-2; the D is unclear. Looked up from germline, CDR1 is MNHEY and CDR2 is SMNVEV (reference sequence). The CDR3 totals 15 residues. Trimming took off 5 bases at V and 4 bases at J, with 17 bases between the two ends.

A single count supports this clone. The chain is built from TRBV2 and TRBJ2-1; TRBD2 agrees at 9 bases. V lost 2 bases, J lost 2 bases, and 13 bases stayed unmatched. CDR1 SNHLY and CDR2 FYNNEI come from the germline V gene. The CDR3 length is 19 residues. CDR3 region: CASSEFPTVSGGTYNEQFF. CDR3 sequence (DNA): TGTGCCAGCAGTGAATTCCCCACTGTGAGCGGGGGGACCTACAATGAGCAGTTCTTC.

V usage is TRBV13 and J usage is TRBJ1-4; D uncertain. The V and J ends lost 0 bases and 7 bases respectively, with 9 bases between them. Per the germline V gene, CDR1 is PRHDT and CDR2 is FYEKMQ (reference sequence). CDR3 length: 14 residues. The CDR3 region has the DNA TGTGCCAGCAGCTTAGGCCTTTCGGGTGAAAAACTGTTTTTT. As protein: CASSLGLSGEKLFF.

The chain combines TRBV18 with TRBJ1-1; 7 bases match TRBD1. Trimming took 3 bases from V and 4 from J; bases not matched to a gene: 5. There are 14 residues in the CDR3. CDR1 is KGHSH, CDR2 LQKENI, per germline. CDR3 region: CASSPRDRSTEAFF. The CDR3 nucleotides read TGTGCCAGCTCACCTCGGGACAGAAGCACTGAAGCTTTCTTT.

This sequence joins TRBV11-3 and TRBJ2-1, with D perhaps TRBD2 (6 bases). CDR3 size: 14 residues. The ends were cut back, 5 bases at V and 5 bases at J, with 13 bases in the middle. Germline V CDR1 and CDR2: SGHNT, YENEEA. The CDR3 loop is CASSLEPSDNEQFF. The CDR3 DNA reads TGTGCCAGCAGCCTGGAACCTAGCGACAATGAGCAGTTCTTC. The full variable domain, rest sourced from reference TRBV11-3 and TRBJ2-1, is EAGVVQSPRYKIIEKKQPVAFWCNPISGHNTLYWYLQNLGQGPELLIRYENEEAVDDSQLPKDRFSAERLKGVDSTLKIQPAELGDSAVYLCASSLEPSDNEQFFGPGTRLTVL.

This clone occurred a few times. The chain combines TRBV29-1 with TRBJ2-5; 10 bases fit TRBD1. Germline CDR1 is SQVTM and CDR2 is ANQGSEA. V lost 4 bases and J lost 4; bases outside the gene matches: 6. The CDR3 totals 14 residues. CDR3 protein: CSVGRTGGLETQYF. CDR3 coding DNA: TGCAGCGTTGGGCGGACAGGGGGTTTAGAGACCCAGTACTTC.

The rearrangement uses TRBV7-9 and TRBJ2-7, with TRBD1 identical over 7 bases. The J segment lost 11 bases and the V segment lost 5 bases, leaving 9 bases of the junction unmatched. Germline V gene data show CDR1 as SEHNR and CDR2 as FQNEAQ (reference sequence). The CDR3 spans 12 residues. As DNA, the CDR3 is TGTGCCAGCAGCCCACGACAGGGTGAGAAGTACTTC. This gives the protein CASSPRQGEKYF. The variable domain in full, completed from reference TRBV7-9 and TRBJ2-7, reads DTGVSQNPRHKITKRGQNVTFRCDPISEHNRLYWYRQTLGQGPEFLTYFQNEAQLEKSRLLSDRFSAERPKGSFSTLEIQRTEQGDSAMYLCASSPRQGEKYFGPGTRLTVT.

CDR3 nucleotides: TGCGCCAGCAGCCCTCCTGGACAGTTCCATAATTCACCCCTCCACTTT. Translated: CASSPPGQFHNSPLHF. This chain joins TRBV5-1 and TRBJ1-6; tentatively, D is TRBD1 (6 bases). Germline CDR1 and CDR2: SGHRS and YFSETQ. Trimming left V 4 bases short and J 5 bases short, with 16 bases between. The CDR3 contains 16 residues. Full variable domain (outside the CDR3, taken from reference TRBV5-1 and TRBJ1-6): KAGVTQTPRYLIKTRGQQVTLSCSPISGHRSVSWYQQTPGQGLQFLFEYFSETQRNKGNFPGRFSGRQFSNSRSEMNVSTLELGDSALYLCASSPPGQFHNSPLHFGNGTRLTVT.

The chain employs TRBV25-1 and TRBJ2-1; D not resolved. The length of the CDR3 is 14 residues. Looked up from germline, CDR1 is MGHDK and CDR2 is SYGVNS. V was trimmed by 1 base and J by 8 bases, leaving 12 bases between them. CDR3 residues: CASSELRASDEQFF. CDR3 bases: TGTGCCAGCAGTGAATTGAGAGCTTCCGATGAGCAGTTCTTC.